This TCR beta chain is drawn from a study of tumor and adjacent non-tumor tissue in lung cancer. Overall study results and limits: TCR diversity was significantly greater in tumor than normal lung tissue.

Trimming cost V 2 bases and J 2 bases, with 18 bases left between them. Germline CDR1 reads DFQATT; CDR2 reads SNEGSKA (reference sequence). CDR3 length: 16 amino acids. The template was RNA from unsorted bulk tissue. Three rounds of nested PCR, following a modified ARM-PCR protocol, produced the TCRbeta library. TCRdb reprocessed the multiplex PCR reads via MiXCR and lists one record per CDR3 protein. The data hold 220,000 or so distinct CDR3 sequences, with over 55% observed a single time. Concerning this clonotype itself: As yet, its antigen is unknown.

J is TRBJ1-2 and V is TRBV20-1; D gene uncertain. The TCR originated in a man aged 60 to 69 with non-small cell lung cancer. Material for sequencing was lung tumor tissue. CDR3 DNA: TGCAGTGCTAGACGGGGTGACATGCTCCGGAACTATGGCTACACCTTC. Protein product: CSARRGDMLRNYGYTF.